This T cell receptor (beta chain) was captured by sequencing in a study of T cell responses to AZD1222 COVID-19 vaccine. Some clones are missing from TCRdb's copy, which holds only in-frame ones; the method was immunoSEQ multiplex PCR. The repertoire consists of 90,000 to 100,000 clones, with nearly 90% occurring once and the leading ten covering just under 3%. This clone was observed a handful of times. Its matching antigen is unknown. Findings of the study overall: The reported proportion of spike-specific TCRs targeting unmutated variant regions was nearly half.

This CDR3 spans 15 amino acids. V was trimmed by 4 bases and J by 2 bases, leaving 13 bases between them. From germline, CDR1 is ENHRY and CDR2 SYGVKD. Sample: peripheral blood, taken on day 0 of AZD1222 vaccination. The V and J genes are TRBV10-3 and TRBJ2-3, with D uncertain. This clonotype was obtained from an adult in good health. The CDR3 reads CAISGSTGTTDTQYF. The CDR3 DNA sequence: TGTGCCATCAGTGGATCCACTGGAACCACAGATACGCAGTATTTT.